This T cell receptor (beta chain) emerged from a study of cytomegalovirus exposure and HLA in healthy donors. Germline values: CDR1 SEHNR, CDR2 FQNEAQ (reference sequence). CDR3 length equals 14 residues. With 1 base removed from V and 6 bases from J, the gap between germline ends came to 12 bases. The PCR employed 60 Vbeta primers together with 13 Jbeta primers. Sequencing was performed with immunoSEQ multiplex PCR; in TCRdb, only in-frame clones are kept and a portion is missing. Counted here are around 100,000 clones, 65% to 80% occurring once; the ten biggest clones make up 10%. V is TRBV7-9 and J is TRBJ1-2; no clear D. The receptor was isolated from a woman aged 18-30 years in good health and CMV-seropositive. Sample: PBMCs. Written as DNA, the CDR3 is TGTGCCAGCAGCTTAGATAGGAGGGAAGATGGCTACACCTTC. Its translation is CASSLDRREDGYTF.